This is a list of T cell receptor beta chains from one sample in a study of control samples from healthy donors and cancer patients. Profiled with immunoSEQ multiplex PCR; TCRdb holds only in-frame clones, not every one. This table has some 71,000 clones, approximately 89% appearing once. The sequencing sample was made of PBMCs. The receptor source for this set is a man aged 55 to 70 with colorectal cancer. Both conserved end residues are part of each CDR3. A D gene is named only where the DNA matches it firmly. The size entry is marked missing in some rows and otherwise reads once, few, many or a size class.

v_call	clone_size	j_call	d_call	cdr3_aa	cdr3_nt
TRBV11-3	-	TRBJ2-3	-	CASSFGQSSTDTQYF	TGTGCCAGCAGCTTCGGACAGTCTAGCACAGATACGCAGTATTTT
TRBV19	-	TRBJ2-1	TRBD1	CASSIWTGGSNEQFF	TGTGCCAGTAGTATCTGGACAGGGGGCTCGAATGAGCAGTTCTTC
TRBV6-6	-	TRBJ1-1	TRBD1	CASSYGSGTVEAFF	TGTGCCAGCAGTTACGGATCGGGGACAGTTGAAGCTTTCTTT
TRBV18	-	TRBJ2-6	-	CASSRTASSGANVLTF	TGTGCCAGCTCACGGACAGCAAGCTCTGGGGCCAACGTCCTGACTTTC
TRBV7-2	-	TRBJ2-1	-	CASSLALGGPDEQFF	TGTGCCAGCAGCTTAGCGCTGGGGGGCCCAGATGAGCAGTTCTTC
TRBV7-2	-	TRBJ2-5	-	CASSPAGAGLQETQYF	TGTGCCAGCAGCCCCGCAGGGGCGGGATTACAAGAGACCCAGTACTTC
TRBV6-6	-	TRBJ1-3	-	CASRLGGNGNTIYF	TGTGCCAGCAGGCTGGGAGGTAACGGAAACACCATATATTTT
TRBV18	-	TRBJ2-3	-	CASSPDRGGTDTQYF	TGTGCCAGCTCACCAGACCGCGGGGGCACAGATACGCAGTATTTT
TRBV30	-	TRBJ2-2	-	CAWSPRGLTGGELFF	TGTGCCTGGAGTCCGCGGGGACTGACGGGCGGGGAGCTGTTTTTT
TRBV29-1	-	TRBJ2-7	-	CSVPGRTTYEQYF	TGCAGCGTTCCGGGGCGGACCACCTACGAGCAGTACTTC
TRBV3-1/TRBV3-2	once	TRBJ1-6	-	CASSRGSYSYNSPLHF	TGTGCCAGCAGCCGGGGCAGCTACTCCTATAATTCACCCCTCCACTTT
TRBV19	-	TRBJ2-3	-	CASSIGLTSTDTQYF	TGTGCCAGTAGTATAGGGCTAACTAGCACAGATACGCAGTATTTT
TRBV10-3	few	TRBJ1-5	-	CATWDFFSNQPQHF	TGTGCCACCTGGGACTTTTTTAGCAATCAGCCCCAGCATTTT
TRBV28	-	TRBJ2-5	-	CASSFREETQYF	TGTGCCAGCAGTTTCCGGGAGGAGACCCAGTACTTC
TRBV6-5	-	TRBJ2-1	-	CASSFQGGNEQFF	TGTGCCAGCAGTTTCCAGGGGGGGAATGAGCAGTTCTTC
TRBV20-1	-	TRBJ2-1	-	CSASLGNEQFF	TGCAGTGCTAGTTTGGGAAATGAGCAGTTCTTC
TRBV10-3	-	TRBJ2-3	TRBD2	CAISESLAGASTDTQYF	TGTGCCATCAGTGAGTCGTTAGCGGGGGCTAGCACAGATACGCAGTATTTT
TRBV19	-	TRBJ2-1	-	CASSVERRGSYNEQFF	TGTGCCAGTAGTGTGGAGCGACGGGGGTCCTACAATGAGCAGTTCTTC
TRBV19	-	TRBJ2-7	TRBD1	CASSPAGQGEENYEQYF	TGTGCCAGTAGTCCGGCCGGTCAGGGGGAAGAAAACTACGAGCAGTACTTC
TRBV4-1	-	TRBJ2-1	TRBD2	CASSRRFSGGENEQFF	TGCGCCAGCAGCCGCCGCTTTAGCGGGGGGGAGAATGAGCAGTTCTTC
TRBV6-5	-	TRBJ2-5	-	CASSYSVGQETQYF	TGTGCCAGCAGTTACTCGGTGGGCCAAGAGACCCAGTACTTC
TRBV7-2	-	TRBJ2-6	TRBD2	CASSPRPGGSGANVLTF	TGTGCCAGCAGCCCACGCCCGGGGGGCTCTGGGGCCAACGTCCTGACTTTC
TRBV5-1	-	TRBJ1-6	TRBD1	CASSPGQGSSPLHF	TGCGCCAGCAGCCCGGGACAGGGGAGTTCACCCCTCCACTTT
TRBV5-1	-	TRBJ2-3	TRBD2	CASSLARASGGAGTDTQYF	TGCGCCAGCAGCTTGGCCCGGGCTAGCGGGGGGGCTGGGACAGATACGCAGTATTTT
TRBV6-6	-	TRBJ2-3	TRBD2	CASSYSSGGGEDTQYF	TGTGCCAGCAGTTACTCTAGCGGGGGAGGCGAAGATACGCAGTATTTT
TRBV27	-	TRBJ1-2	-	CASSISGTIYGYTF	TGTGCCAGCAGTATATCCGGGACAATCTATGGCTACACCTTC
TRBV19	-	TRBJ1-2	-	CASRPAADYGYTF	TGTGCCAGCCGCCCAGCCGCTGATTATGGCTACACCTTC
TRBV7-9	-	TRBJ1-5	TRBD1	CASSKTGESNQPQHF	TGTGCCAGCAGCAAGACAGGGGAAAGCAATCAGCCCCAGCATTTT
TRBV9	once	TRBJ2-2	-	CASSVRPETGELFF	TGTGCCAGCAGCGTAAGGCCAGAGACCGGGGAGCTGTTTTTT
TRBV5-1	-	TRBJ1-3	-	CASSLASGGGNTIYF	TGCGCCAGCAGCTTGGCCTCGGGGGGAGGAAACACCATATATTTT
TRBV30	few	TRBJ1-6	-	CAWSVSLNSPLHF	TGTGCCTGGAGTGTAAGCCTAAATTCACCCCTCCACTTT